The 16 T cell receptor beta chains listed next were all sequenced from one sample in a study of T cells in Graves' hyperthyroidism and ophthalmopathy. RNA transcripts served as the template for amplifying TCR beta CDR3 regions. The HTBI primer set drove a first-round RT-PCR of the TCR CDR3. TCRdb independently ran MiXCR on the multiplex PCR reads; one entry per CDR3 protein. Among around 720,000 distinct CDR3 sequences listed, 35% were seen once. The sequencing input was blood. These receptors all come from a woman between 35 and 50 years old with Graves' hyperthyroidism.

This clonotype appeared a few times. This rearrangement joins TRBV7-2 to TRBJ1-5, with D uncertain. V was pared by 3 bases and J by 1 base, with 7 bases between. The CDR3 consists of 14 residues. Germline CDR1 and CDR2: SGHTA and FQGNSA. Written as DNA, the CDR3 is TGTGCCAGCAGCTTTGACAAGAGCAATCAGCCCCAGCATTTT. It encodes CASSFDKSNQPQHF.

Concerning this clonotype: This may be a read error, as it is one base from a much larger clone. This rearrangement joins TRBV12-3 or TRBV12-4 to TRBJ2-7; TRBD2 aligns across 8 bases. This CDR3 is built from 15 residues. V gave up 5 bases and J gave up 3 bases; unmatched junction bases: 9. The CDR3 DNA sequence: TGTGCCAGCAGTGGCGGGGGGCAGCGGCACTACGAGCAGTACTTC. It encodes CASSGGGQRHYEQYF.

The chain is built from TRBV5-1 and TRBJ2-5, with D possibly TRBD1 on 6 matching bases. This CDR3 is 14 amino acids long. Looked up from germline, CDR1 is SGHRS and CDR2 is YFSETQ. V was shortened by 5 bases and J by 1 base, with 12 bases between the two germline ends. This CDR3 reads CASRAGQTQETQYF. Written as DNA, the CDR3 is TGCGCCAGCAGAGCCGGACAGACCCAAGAGACCCAGTACTTC.

This clonotype was observed at least ten times. The rearrangement links TRBV7-2 to TRBJ1-1; D perhaps matches TRBD1 (6 bases). The CDR3 spans 14 residues. V dropped 5 bases and J dropped 1 base, with 11 bases sitting between them. Per the germline V gene, CDR1 is SGHTA and CDR2 is FQGNSA. CDR3 amino acids: CASSTRGKNTEAFF. CDR3 coding DNA: TGTGCCAGCAGCACCAGGGGTAAGAACACTGAAGCTTTCTTT.

The V and J genes are TRBV12-3 or TRBV12-4 and TRBJ1-3, with D possibly matching TRBD1 (5 bases). V was shortened by 3 bases and J by 3 bases, with 15 bases between the two germline ends. This CDR3 region has 16 residues. The CDR3 DNA follows: TGTGCCAGCAGTTTTGGTGGCAGGGCAAATGGAAACACCATATATTTT. This codes for CASSFGGRANGNTIYF.

Many counts were recorded for this clonotype. J is TRBJ1-1 and V is TRBV7-9, with 8 bases lining up with TRBD1. Germline CDR1 is SEHNR and CDR2 is FQNEAQ (reference sequence). V was clipped by 5 bases and J by 4 bases; unmatched bases: 6. This CDR3 is 14 amino acids long. For the CDR3, the DNA is TGTGCCAGCAGCCAAGGACAGGGACGCACTGAAGCTTTCTTT. It codes for CASSQGQGRTEAFF.

This clonotype was counted only a few times. V is TRBV27 and J is TRBJ1-1; no definite D call. This CDR3 is 14 amino acids long. In germline, CDR1 is MNHEY, CDR2 SMNVEV (reference sequence). V lost 2 bases to trimming and J lost 5 bases, with 12 bases between them. CDR3 nucleotide sequence: TGTGCCAGCAGTTTAGGAGGGTGGTCGACTGAAGCTTTCTTT. It yields the protein CASSLGGWSTEAFF.

The chain uses TRBV10-3 and TRBJ1-6, with 9 bases matching TRBD1. This CDR3 spans 16 amino acids. V dropped 2 bases and J dropped 7; count of bases not matched to a gene: 6. Germline V lookup: CDR1 ENHRY, CDR2 SYGVKD. CDR3 protein: CAISEKVDRGNSPLHF. The CDR3, as DNA: TGTGCCATCAGTGAGAAAGTGGACAGGGGAAATTCACCCCTCCACTTT.

This clonotype was found many times. The chain carries TRBV20-1 and TRBJ1-2; D is perhaps TRBD1 (6 bases). The germline gives CDR1 DFQATT, CDR2 SNEGSKA (reference sequence). Between the trimmed V and J ends, which lost 3 bases and 4 bases, there was a span of 15 bases. CDR3 size: 14 residues. The CDR3 DNA reads TGCAGTGCTAGTCGGCCGGGGGCGTTCTATGGCTACACCTTC. This translates into CSASRPGAFYGYTF.

This clonotype has more than one count but fewer than ten. The chain uses TRBV7-4 and TRBJ1-5; D uncertain. Deletions cut 6 bases from V and 8 bases from J, with 14 bases between. Germline CDR1 reads SGHVT; CDR2 reads SQSDAQ. This CDR3 spans 13 amino acids. In DNA form, the CDR3 reads TGTGCCAGCAGTTCTCTCCCGGGGAAGCCCCAGCATTTT. Its protein is CASSSLPGKPQHF.

This clonotype was seen at least ten times. The chain recombines TRBV12-3 or TRBV12-4 with TRBJ2-5; D is ambiguous. The CDR3 is made up of 12 amino acids. Trimming took off 8 bases at V and 2 bases at J, with 9 bases between the two ends. CDR3 sequence: CASLGDQETQYF. CDR3 sequence (DNA): TGTGCCAGCCTGGGTGATCAAGAGACCCAGTACTTC.

V usage is TRBV6-6 and J usage is TRBJ2-7; D is perhaps TRBD1 (5 bases). CDR1 and CDR2 from the germline V gene are MNHNY and SVGAGI (reference sequence). The V end lost 6 bases, the J end lost 4 bases, and 10 bases lay between the germline ends. There are 12 residues in the CDR3. Written as DNA, the CDR3 is TGTGCCAGCAGATTAAGGGGTTACGAGCAGTACTTC. Amino acid sequence: CASRLRGYEQYF.

This clonotype has only a few counts. The chain employs TRBV7-3 and TRBJ2-2; the D gene is possibly TRBD1 (6 bases). Trimming stripped 5 bases from V and 3 bases from J, with 10 bases between. The length of the CDR3 is 14 residues. Germline V gene sequence: CDR1 SGHTA, CDR2 FQGTGA. The CDR3 coding sequence is TGTGCCAGCAGCGCCAACAGGGACACCGGGGAGCTGTTTTTT. The encoded protein is CASSANRDTGELFF.

The V and J genes are TRBV9 and TRBJ2-1; 8 bases line up with TRBD1. The DNA matches TRBJ2-7 better at its end, which makes the J call doubtful. The V gene's germline CDR1 is SGDLS and CDR2 YYNGEE. The CDR3 extends over 15 amino acids. CDR3 amino acids: CASKRGSGTGNEQYF. In nucleotides, the CDR3 is TGTGCCAGCAAGAGGGGTTCCGGGACAGGCAATGAGCAGTACTTC.

The table lists this clonotype with many counts. V usage is TRBV24-1 and J usage is TRBJ1-5, with D unresolved. Trimming pared 9 bases from V and 7 bases from J, leaving 18 bases between. The CDR3 totals 14 residues. Germline lookup yields CDR1 KGHDR and CDR2 SFDVKD. Here the CDR3 reads CATSPGPEGQPQHF. Written as DNA, the CDR3 is TGTGCCACCTCTCCGGGTCCCGAGGGACAGCCCCAGCATTTT.

This clonotype occurred many times. The chain combines TRBV20-1 with TRBJ1-2; 8 bases fit TRBD1. Germline-derived CDR1 and CDR2 are DFQATT and SNEGSKA (reference sequence). The J segment lost 4 bases and the V segment lost 3 bases, leaving 7 bases of the junction unmatched. This CDR3 spans 14 amino acids. CDR3 protein: CSASATGVIYGYTF. The CDR3 nucleotides read TGCAGTGCTAGTGCGACAGGGGTTATCTATGGCTACACCTTC.